This T cell receptor (beta chain) was identified during a study of blood T cell repertoires in COVID-19. On the study more broadly: Both acute and convalescent COVID-19 samples were obtained from the United States, Italy and Spain.

Seattle-derived patients entered the study during active infection and were followed longitudinally. The V gene's germline CDR1 is GTSNPN and CDR2 SVGIG (reference sequence). V lost 3 bases to trimming and J lost 3 bases, with 21 bases between them. CDR3 size: 17 residues. Original analysis: For nucleated cells, counts were estimated from reference gene primer amplification. Sequencing used immunoSEQ multiplex PCR; TCRdb keeps in-frame clones, though not all of them. V and J calls and clone size are those listed in that table; D and trimming were worked out from the DNA. The sample lists 150,000 or so clones, approximately 82% seen once, with around 7% in the top ten.

The source material was peripheral blood. The receptor's source is a woman between 35 and 50 years old with COVID-19, enrolled during active disease. The chain has TRBV30 and TRBJ1-3; weak D call: TRBD1 (5 bases). For the CDR3, the DNA is TGTGCCTGGAGGATACTAGCGGGAGCTGGGGGTGGAAACACCATATATTTT. Translated: CAWRILAGAGGGNTIYF.